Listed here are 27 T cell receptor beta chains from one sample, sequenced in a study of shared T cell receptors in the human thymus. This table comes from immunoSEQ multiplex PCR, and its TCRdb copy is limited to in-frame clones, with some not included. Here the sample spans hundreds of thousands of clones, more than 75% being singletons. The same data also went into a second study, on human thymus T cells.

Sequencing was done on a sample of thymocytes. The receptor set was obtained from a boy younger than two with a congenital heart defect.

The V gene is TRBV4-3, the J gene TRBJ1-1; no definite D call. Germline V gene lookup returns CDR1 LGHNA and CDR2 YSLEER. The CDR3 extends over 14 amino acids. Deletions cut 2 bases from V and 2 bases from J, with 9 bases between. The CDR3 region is CASSQKRQNTEAFF. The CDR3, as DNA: TGCGCCAGCAGCCAAAAGCGTCAAAACACTGAAGCTTTCTTT.

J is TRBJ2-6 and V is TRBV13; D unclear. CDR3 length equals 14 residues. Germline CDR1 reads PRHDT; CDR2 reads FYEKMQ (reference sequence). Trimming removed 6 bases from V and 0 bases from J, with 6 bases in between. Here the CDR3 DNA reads TGTGCCAGCAGACACAGCTCTGGGGCCAACGTCCTGACTTTC. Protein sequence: CASRHSSGANVLTF.

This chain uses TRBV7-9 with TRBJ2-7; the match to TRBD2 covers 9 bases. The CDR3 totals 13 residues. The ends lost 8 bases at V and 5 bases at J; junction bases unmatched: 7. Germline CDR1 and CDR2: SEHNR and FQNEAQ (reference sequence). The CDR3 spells CASQKREVNEQYF. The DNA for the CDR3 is TGTGCCAGCCAGAAGCGGGAGGTCAACGAGCAGTACTTC.

DNA of the CDR3: TGTGCCAGCAGCTTATACGCTAGCGGGAGCTCCTACGAGCAGTACTTC. Its translation: CASSLYASGSSYEQYF. The gene calls are TRBV7-2 and TRBJ2-7, with TRBD2 matching over 10 bases. V lost 2 bases, J lost 0 bases, and 4 bases stayed unmatched. The CDR3 length is 16 residues. Germline V gene data show CDR1 as SGHTA and CDR2 as FQGNSA.

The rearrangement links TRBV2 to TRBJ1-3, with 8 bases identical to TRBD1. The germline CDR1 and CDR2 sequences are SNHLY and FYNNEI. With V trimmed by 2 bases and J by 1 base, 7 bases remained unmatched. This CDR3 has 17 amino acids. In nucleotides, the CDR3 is TGTGCCAGCAGTGAAAGGGACAGGCACAATTCTGGAAACACCATATATTTT. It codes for CASSERDRHNSGNTIYF.

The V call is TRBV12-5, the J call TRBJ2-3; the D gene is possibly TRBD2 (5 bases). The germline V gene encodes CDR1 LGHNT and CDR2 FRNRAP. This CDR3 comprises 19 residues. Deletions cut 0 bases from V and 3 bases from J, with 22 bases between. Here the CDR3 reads CASGLVPSRRRRGTDTQYF. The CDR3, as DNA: TGTGCTAGTGGTTTGGTCCCCTCTCGGAGGAGAAGAGGGACAGATACGCAGTATTTT.

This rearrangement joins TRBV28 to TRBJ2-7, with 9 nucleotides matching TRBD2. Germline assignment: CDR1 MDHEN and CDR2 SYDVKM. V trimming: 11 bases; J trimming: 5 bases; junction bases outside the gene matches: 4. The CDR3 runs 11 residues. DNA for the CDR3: TGTGCCGTAGCGGGAGAAGACGAGCAGTACTTC. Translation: CAVAGEDEQYF.

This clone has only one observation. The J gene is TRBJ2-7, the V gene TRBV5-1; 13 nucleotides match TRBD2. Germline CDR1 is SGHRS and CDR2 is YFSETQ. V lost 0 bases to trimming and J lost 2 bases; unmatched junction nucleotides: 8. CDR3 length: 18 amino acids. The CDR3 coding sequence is TGCGCCAGCAGCTTGGGGGCACTAGCGGGAGGGATTCCCTACGAGCAGTACTTC. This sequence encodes CASSLGALAGGIPYEQYF.

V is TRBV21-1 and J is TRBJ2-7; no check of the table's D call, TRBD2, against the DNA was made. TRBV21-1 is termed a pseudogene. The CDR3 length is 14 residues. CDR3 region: CASSNREGQLEQYF. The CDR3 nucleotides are TGTGCCAGCAGCAACCGGGAGGGCCAGCTCGAGCAGTACTTC.

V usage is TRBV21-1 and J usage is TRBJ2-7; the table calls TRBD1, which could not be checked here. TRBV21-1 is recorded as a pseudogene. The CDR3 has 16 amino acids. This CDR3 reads CASSRAGNNPDYEQYF. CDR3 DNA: TGTGCCAGCAGCAGGGCAGGTAATAACCCCGACTACGAGCAGTACTTC.

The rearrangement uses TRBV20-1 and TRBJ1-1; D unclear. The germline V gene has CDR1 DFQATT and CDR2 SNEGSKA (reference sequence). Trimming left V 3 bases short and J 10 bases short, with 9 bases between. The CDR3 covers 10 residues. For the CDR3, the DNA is TGCAGTGCTAGTCCGCGGCGAGCTTTCTTT. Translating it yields CSASPRRAFF.

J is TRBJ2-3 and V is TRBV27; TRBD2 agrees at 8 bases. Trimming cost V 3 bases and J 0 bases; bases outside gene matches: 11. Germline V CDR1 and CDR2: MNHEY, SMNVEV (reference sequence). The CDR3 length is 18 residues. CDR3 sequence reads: CASSFEAGEGPSTDTQYF. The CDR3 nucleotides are TGTGCCAGCAGTTTTGAAGCGGGAGAGGGCCCTAGCACAGATACGCAGTATTTT.

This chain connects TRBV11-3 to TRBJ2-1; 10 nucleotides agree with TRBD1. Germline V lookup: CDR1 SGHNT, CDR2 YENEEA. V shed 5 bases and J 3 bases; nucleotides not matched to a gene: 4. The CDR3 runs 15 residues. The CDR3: CASSPGTGVYNEQFF. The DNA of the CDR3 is TGTGCCAGCAGCCCCGGGACAGGGGTCTACAATGAGCAGTTCTTC.

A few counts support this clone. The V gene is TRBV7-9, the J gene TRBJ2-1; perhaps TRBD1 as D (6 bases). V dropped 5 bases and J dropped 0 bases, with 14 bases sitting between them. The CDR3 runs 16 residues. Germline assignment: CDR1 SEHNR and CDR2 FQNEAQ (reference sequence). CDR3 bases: TGTGCCAGCAGCCCGGGACACGGCTCCTCCTACAATGAGCAGTTCTTC. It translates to CASSPGHGSSYNEQFF.

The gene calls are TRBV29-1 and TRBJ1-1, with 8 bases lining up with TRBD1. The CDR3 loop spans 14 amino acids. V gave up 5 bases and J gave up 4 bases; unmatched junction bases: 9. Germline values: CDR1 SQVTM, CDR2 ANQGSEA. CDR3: CSVLSQGAGTEAFF. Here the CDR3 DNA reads TGCAGCGTTTTAAGCCAGGGGGCGGGCACTGAAGCTTTCTTT. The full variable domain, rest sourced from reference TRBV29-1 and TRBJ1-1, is SAVISQKPSRDICQRGTSLTIQCQVDSQVTMMFWYRQQPGQSLTLIATANQGSEATYESGFVIDKFPISRPNLTFSTLTVSNMSPEDSSIYLCSVLSQGAGTEAFFGQGTRLTVV.

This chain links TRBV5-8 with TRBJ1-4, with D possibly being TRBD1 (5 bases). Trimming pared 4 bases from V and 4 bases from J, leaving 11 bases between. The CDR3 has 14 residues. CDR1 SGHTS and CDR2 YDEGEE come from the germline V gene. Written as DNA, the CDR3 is TGTGCCAGCAGCCCGGGGGGATTTAATGAAAAACTGTTTTTT. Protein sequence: CASSPGGFNEKLFF.

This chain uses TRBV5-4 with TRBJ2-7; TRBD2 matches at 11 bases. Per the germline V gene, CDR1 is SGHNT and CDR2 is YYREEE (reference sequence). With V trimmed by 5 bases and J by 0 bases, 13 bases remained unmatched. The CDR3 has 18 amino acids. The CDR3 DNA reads TGTGCCAGCAGTTTTCATCCCCCTAGCGGGAGGTACTCCTACGAGCAGTACTTC. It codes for CASSFHPPSGRYSYEQYF. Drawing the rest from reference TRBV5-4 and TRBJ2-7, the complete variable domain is ETGVTQSPTHLIKTRGQQVTLRCSSQSGHNTVSWYQQALGQGPQFIFQYYREEENGRGNFPPRFSGLQFPNYSSELNVNALELDDSALYLCASSFHPPSGRYSYEQYFGPGTRLTVT.

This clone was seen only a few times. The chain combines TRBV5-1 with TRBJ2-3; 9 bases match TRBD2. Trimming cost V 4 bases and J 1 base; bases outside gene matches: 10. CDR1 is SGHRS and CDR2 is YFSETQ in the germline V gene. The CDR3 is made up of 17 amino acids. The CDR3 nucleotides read TGCGCCAGCAGCGTGGAATCTAGCGGGAAGGGCACAGATACGCAGTATTTT. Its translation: CASSVESSGKGTDTQYF.

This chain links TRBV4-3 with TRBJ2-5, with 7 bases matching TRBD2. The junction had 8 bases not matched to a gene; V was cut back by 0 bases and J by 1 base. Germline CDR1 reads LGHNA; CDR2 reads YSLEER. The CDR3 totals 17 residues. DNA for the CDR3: TGCGCCAGCAGCCAAGATCAGCGGGGACCACTCCAAGAGACCCAGTACTTC. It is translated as CASSQDQRGPLQETQYF.

The CDR3 loop reads CASSQEEWETGGPYEQYF. CDR3 in DNA: TGCGCCAGCAGCCAAGAGGAGTGGGAGACAGGGGGCCCCTACGAGCAGTACTTC. The V gene is TRBV4-1, the J gene TRBJ2-7; 10 nucleotides agree with TRBD1. V dropped 0 bases and J dropped 2; count of bases not matched to a gene: 10. The CDR3 is 18 amino acids. The V gene's germline CDR1 is MGHRA and CDR2 YSYEKL.

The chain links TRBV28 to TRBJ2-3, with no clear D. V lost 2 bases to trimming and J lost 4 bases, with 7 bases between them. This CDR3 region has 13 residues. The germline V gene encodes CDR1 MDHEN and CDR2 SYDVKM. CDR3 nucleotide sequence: TGTGCCAGCAGTTTACCCACACCAGATACGCAGTATTTT. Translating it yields CASSLPTPDTQYF.

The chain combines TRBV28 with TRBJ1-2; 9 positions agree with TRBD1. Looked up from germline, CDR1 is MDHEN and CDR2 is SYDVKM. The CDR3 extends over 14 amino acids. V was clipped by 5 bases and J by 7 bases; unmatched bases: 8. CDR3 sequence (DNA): TGTGCCAGCAGTCTCGGGACAGGGTTACGTGGCTACACCTTC. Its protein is CASSLGTGLRGYTF.

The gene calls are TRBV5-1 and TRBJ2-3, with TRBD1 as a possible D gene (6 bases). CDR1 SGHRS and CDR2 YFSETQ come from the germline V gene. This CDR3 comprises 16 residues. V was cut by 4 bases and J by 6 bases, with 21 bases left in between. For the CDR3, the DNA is TGCGCCAGCAGCCCCAGACGGCAGGGGTGGTGGGATACGCAGTATTTT. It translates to CASSPRRQGWWDTQYF.

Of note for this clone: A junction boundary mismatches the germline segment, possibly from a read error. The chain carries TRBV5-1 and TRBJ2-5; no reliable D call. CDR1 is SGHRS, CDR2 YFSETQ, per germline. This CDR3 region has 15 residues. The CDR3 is CVSNRVESEQETQYF. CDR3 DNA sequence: TGCGTCAGCAACCGCGTGGAGTCTGAACAAGAGACCCAGTACTTC.

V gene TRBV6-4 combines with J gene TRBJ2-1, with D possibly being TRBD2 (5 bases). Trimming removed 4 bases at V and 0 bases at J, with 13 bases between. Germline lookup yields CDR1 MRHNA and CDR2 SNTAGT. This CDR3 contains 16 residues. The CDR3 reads CASSAAGGSSYNEQFF. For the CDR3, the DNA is TGTGCCAGCAGTGCCGCTGGTGGGAGCTCCTACAATGAGCAGTTCTTC.

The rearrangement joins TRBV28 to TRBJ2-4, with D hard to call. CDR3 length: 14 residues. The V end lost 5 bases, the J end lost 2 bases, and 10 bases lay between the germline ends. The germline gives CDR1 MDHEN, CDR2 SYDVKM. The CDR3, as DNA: TGTGCCAGCAGTCCACATCTCACCAAAAACATTCAGTACTTC. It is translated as CASSPHLTKNIQYF.

The CDR3 DNA reads TGCGCCAGCAGTGAAAGGAGCGGGAGAAACAATGAGCAGTTCTTC. This gives the protein CASSERSGRNNEQFF. This chain connects TRBV10-1 to TRBJ2-1; 8 bases map to TRBD2. CDR1 and CDR2 from the germline V gene are WNHNN and SYGVQD (reference sequence). With V trimmed by 3 bases and J by 5 bases, 6 bases remained unmatched. CDR3 length: 15 residues.